One and the same sample provided the 19 T cell receptor beta chains below, sequenced in a study of neurological immune-mediated disorders. TCRdb called the 5' RACE reads again in MiXCR, with one record for every CDR3 protein. The repertoire holds about 29,000 distinct CDR3 sequences, with around 3.4% as singletons. Sequencing was performed on PBMCs. Every receptor here comes from a woman under 40 with multiple sclerosis.

This clonotype was recorded at least ten times. This chain uses TRBV7-8 with TRBJ1-2, with D perhaps TRBD1 (6 bases). V dropped 1 base and J dropped 9 bases, with 15 bases sitting between them. Germline V gene sequence: CDR1 SGHVS, CDR2 FQNEAQ. CDR3 length: 14 amino acids. The CDR3 DNA is TGTGCCAGCAGCTTAGGAGTGACTCAGGGGAGCTACACCTTC. This gives the protein CASSLGVTQGSYTF.

This clonotype was found many times. This sequence joins TRBV6-2 or TRBV6-3 and TRBJ1-5; tentatively, D is TRBD1 (6 bases). This CDR3 region has 17 residues. The germline V and J ends were trimmed by 0 bases and 5 bases, with 17 bases remaining between them. Germline CDR1 MNHEY, CDR2 SVGEGT. CDR3 protein: CASSYSWGQRPDQPQHF. The DNA of the CDR3 is TGTGCCAGCAGTTACTCTTGGGGGCAACGCCCCGATCAGCCCCAGCATTTT.

This clonotype was counted at least ten times. The V and J genes are TRBV6-5 and TRBJ1-4, with D hard to call. Germline V gene data show CDR1 as MNHEY and CDR2 as SVGAGI. V lost 6 bases to trimming and J lost 8 bases, with 13 bases between them. CDR3 length: 13 amino acids. This CDR3 is CASRGPVTEKLFF. DNA of the CDR3: TGTGCCAGCAGAGGACCAGTCACCGAAAAACTGTTTTTT.

This clonotype has ten or more counts. The chain uses TRBV5-5 and TRBJ2-7; D remains ambiguous. Germline V gene lookup returns CDR1 SGHKS and CDR2 YYEKEE (reference sequence). The CDR3 contains 14 residues. Trimming pared 5 bases from V and 5 bases from J, leaving 17 bases between. The CDR3 reads CASSSLLFGDEQYF. DNA for the CDR3: TGTGCCAGCAGTAGTCTTCTATTCGGAGACGAGCAGTACTTC.

By share, this clonotype ranks as medium-sized. This chain connects TRBV4-2 to TRBJ1-1, with D tentatively TRBD1 (6 bases). Germline CDR1 is LGHNA and CDR2 is YNFKEQ. Trimming shortened V by 5 bases and J by 6 bases, and 22 bases separated the two germline ends. The length of the CDR3 is 16 residues. The CDR3 loop reads CASSAGPGARHAEAFF. CDR3 nucleotide sequence: TGTGCCAGCAGCGCTGGCCCAGGGGCGCGGCACGCTGAAGCTTTCTTT.

This clonotype was seen repeatedly, ten times or more. The rearrangement joins TRBV5-1 to TRBJ2-5; the match to TRBD1 covers 7 bases. The V gene's germline CDR1 is SGHRS and CDR2 YFSETQ. The trim removed 4 bases at V and 5 bases at J, leaving 8 bases unmatched. The CDR3 spans 14 residues. The CDR3 DNA sequence: TGCGCCAGCAGCCGGACAGGACCTCGGGAGACCCAGTACTTC. Amino acid sequence: CASSRTGPRETQYF.

This clonotype was picked up many times. The germline gene is not matched at one end of the junction; a read error may be the cause. This chain connects TRBV7-2 to TRBJ1-5; D ambiguous. CDR1 and CDR2 from the germline V gene are SGHTA and FQGNSA. There are 13 residues in the CDR3. CDR3 region: CASSFGVRRPQNF. CDR3 in DNA: TGTGCCAGCAGCTTTGGGGTGAGGAGGCCCCAGAATTTT.

This clonotype was detected many times. The chain uses TRBV20-1 and TRBJ2-1, with 7 positions matching TRBD1. CDR3 length equals 14 residues. J was trimmed by 9 bases and V by 0 bases; bases with no gene match: 8. The germline V gene has CDR1 DFQATT and CDR2 SNEGSKA (reference sequence). CDR3: CSARDRGRLGEQFF. CDR3 DNA: TGCAGTGCTAGAGACAGGGGGAGATTGGGTGAGCAGTTCTTC.

The table lists this clonotype with many counts. The V call is TRBV5-1, the J call TRBJ2-1, with 10 positions matching TRBD2. J gave up 2 bases and V 4 bases, and 3 bases lay outside the gene matches. Germline CDR1 SGHRS, CDR2 YFSETQ. The CDR3 runs to 15 residues. The CDR3 bases are TGCGCCAGCAGCCCTGGGACTAGCGCCTACAATGAGCAGTTCTTC. Protein sequence: CASSPGTSAYNEQFF.

This clonotype was counted at least ten times. V and J are TRBV5-1 and TRBJ2-1; D unclear. The CDR3 contains 14 residues. Germline V gene data show CDR1 as SGHRS and CDR2 as YFSETQ. V lost 4 bases to trimming and J lost 5 bases, with 13 bases between them. The CDR3: CASSGWNLHNEQFF. CDR3 nucleotides: TGCGCCAGCAGCGGTTGGAACCTTCACAATGAGCAGTTCTTC.

This clonotype was found many times. This chain connects TRBV20-1 to TRBJ2-7; 10 bases agree with TRBD2. The junction had 18 bases not matched to a gene; V was cut back by 6 bases and J by 7 bases. Germline CDR1 reads DFQATT; CDR2 reads SNEGSKA (reference sequence). This CDR3 has 16 amino acids. Written as DNA, the CDR3 is TGCAGTGCGAGGGACAGGACTACTAGCGGGATGGATGAGCAGTACTTC. This gives the protein CSARDRTTSGMDEQYF.

Only a few counts were recorded for this clonotype. A read error may explain this, as a much larger clone is one base away. This chain uses TRBV7-2 with TRBJ2-7, with D uncertain. The CDR3 runs to 14 residues. Trimming removed 6 bases at V and 4 bases at J, with 16 bases between. The germline V gene encodes CDR1 SGHTA and CDR2 FQGNSA. Here the CDR3 DNA reads TGTGCCAGCAGTATGTACACAGCCGGGTACGAGCAGTACTTC. This sequence encodes CASSMYTAGYEQYF.

The sample holds many counts of this clonotype. The chain is built from TRBV5-1 and TRBJ2-6; 8 bases match TRBD1. J lost 1 base, V lost 4 bases, and 10 bases had no gene match. Germline V gene lookup returns CDR1 SGHRS and CDR2 YFSETQ. The CDR3 consists of 18 residues. This CDR3 is CASSPFDRGVSGANVLTF. Written as DNA, the CDR3 is TGCGCCAGCAGCCCCTTCGACAGGGGTGTTTCTGGGGCCAACGTCCTGACTTTC.

Ten or more counts support this clonotype. The rearrangement links TRBV12-3 or TRBV12-4 to TRBJ2-1; D is uncertain. The CDR3 totals 13 residues. V lost 6 bases and J 4 bases, leaving 10 bases between the germline ends. For the CDR3, the DNA is TGTGCCAGCAGAGACTTGGGGTACAATGAGCAGTTCTTC. Residues: CASRDLGYNEQFF.

This clonotype came up many times. The CDR3 here is CASRYGQNTDTQYF. CDR3 in DNA: TGTGCCAGCAGATACGGACAGAACACAGATACGCAGTATTTT. This chain uses TRBV12-3 or TRBV12-4 with TRBJ2-3; D possibly corresponds to TRBD1 (6 bases). CDR3 size: 14 residues. Trimming shortened V by 6 bases and J by 2 bases, and 12 bases separated the two germline ends.

The table lists this clonotype with many counts. The chain recombines TRBV7-7 with TRBJ1-5, with D maybe TRBD1 (5 bases). The germline gives CDR1 SSHAT, CDR2 FNYEAQ (reference sequence). With 1 base removed from V and 6 bases from J, the gap between germline ends came to 16 bases. This CDR3 is built from 16 residues. The CDR3 DNA sequence: TGTGCCAGCAGCTTAGAGTCGGGCCAGGGTGGTCAGCCCCAGCATTTT. Protein sequence: CASSLESGQGGQPQHF.

This clonotype was recorded many times. This chain connects TRBV7-2 to TRBJ2-1; D uncertain. Looked up from germline, CDR1 is SGHTA and CDR2 is FQGNSA. The length of the CDR3 is 15 residues. Trimming shortened V by 6 bases and J by 7 bases, and 19 bases separated the two germline ends. The CDR3 sequence: CASRGSISPFNEQFF. CDR3 in DNA: TGTGCCAGCAGGGGGTCTATTTCCCCATTTAATGAGCAGTTCTTC.

As to this clonotype: A clone one base away is much larger, so this may be a read error. The chain is built from TRBV29-1 and TRBJ2-1, with D possibly being TRBD2 (5 bases). The CDR3 is 13 amino acids. V was shortened by 3 bases and J by 2 bases, with 8 bases between the two germline ends. The germline gives CDR1 SQVTM, CDR2 ANQGSEA. The CDR3 here is CSVDGITYNEQFF. The CDR3 region has the DNA TGCAGCGTTGACGGGATTACCTACAATGAGCAGTTCTTC.

This rearrangement joins TRBV20-1 to TRBJ2-5, with a weak D call TRBD2 (7 bases). V lost 5 bases to trimming and J lost 5 bases, with 18 bases between them. CDR1 is DFQATT and CDR2 is SNEGSKA in the germline V gene (reference sequence). The CDR3 is made up of 14 amino acids. The CDR3 nucleotides read TGCAGTGCTGGCCTAGGGGGGGGGCTGGAGACCCAGTACTTC. Its translation is CSAGLGGGLETQYF.